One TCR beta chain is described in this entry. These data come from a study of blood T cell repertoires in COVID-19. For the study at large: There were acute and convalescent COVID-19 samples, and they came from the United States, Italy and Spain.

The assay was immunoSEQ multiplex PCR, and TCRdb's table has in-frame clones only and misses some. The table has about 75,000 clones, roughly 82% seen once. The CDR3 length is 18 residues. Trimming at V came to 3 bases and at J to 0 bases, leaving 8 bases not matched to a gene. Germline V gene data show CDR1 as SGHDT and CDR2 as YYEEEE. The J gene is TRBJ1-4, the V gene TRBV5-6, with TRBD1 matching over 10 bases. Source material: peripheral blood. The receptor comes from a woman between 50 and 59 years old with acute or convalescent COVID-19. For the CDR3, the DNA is TGTGCCAGCAGCTACAACCGGGACAGGGGAACAACTAATGAAAAACTGTTTTTT. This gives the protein CASSYNRDRGTTNEKLFF. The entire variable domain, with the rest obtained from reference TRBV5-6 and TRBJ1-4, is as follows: DAGVTQSPTHLIKTRGQQVTLRCSPKSGHDTVSWYQQALGQGPQFIFQYYEEEERQRGNFPDRFSGHQFPNYSSELNVNALLLGDSALYLCASSYNRDRGTTNEKLFFGSGTQLSVL.